The 30 T cell receptor beta chains reported below all come from one sample, sequenced in a study of blood T cell repertoires in COVID-19. Clones were sequenced by immunoSEQ multiplex PCR, and TCRdb holds only the in-frame ones, with some missing. The data hold roughly 20,000 clones, with about 88% observed a single time. The sample consisted of peripheral blood. The receptor source for this set is a human donor with active COVID-19. The donor label of this sample is uncertain.

The rearrangement joins TRBV4-1 to TRBJ1-1, with TRBD1 identical over 12 bases. With V trimmed by 0 bases and J by 5 bases, 10 bases remained unmatched. The germline gives CDR1 MGHRA, CDR2 YSYEKL. This CDR3 comprises 18 residues. The chain's CDR3 is CASSQDGRDRGHRTEAFF. The CDR3 DNA sequence: TGCGCCAGCAGCCAAGACGGGCGGGACAGGGGGCACCGGACTGAAGCTTTCTTT.

The count of this clone is one. J is TRBJ1-6 and V is TRBV6-5, with a weak D call TRBD1 (5 bases). CDR3 length equals 15 residues. Trimming removed 6 bases at V and 6 bases at J, with 15 bases between. Germline CDR1 and CDR2: MNHEY and SVGAGI. CDR3 sequence: CASSGGTASNSPLHF. The CDR3, as DNA: TGTGCCAGCAGCGGAGGGACCGCTAGTAATTCACCCCTCCACTTT.

The chain uses TRBV5-1 and TRBJ2-1; 7 bases map to TRBD2. Germline lookup yields CDR1 SGHRS and CDR2 YFSETQ. The CDR3 length is 15 residues. The junction had 4 bases not matched to a gene; V was cut back by 3 bases and J by 1 base. Here the CDR3 reads CASSSLAESYNEQFF. In DNA, the CDR3 is TGCGCCAGCAGCTCCCTAGCGGAATCCTACAATGAGCAGTTCTTC.

The chain combines TRBV29-1 with TRBJ1-2, with 7 bases fitting TRBD1. In germline, CDR1 is SQVTM, CDR2 ANQGSEA. CDR3 size: 14 residues. The junction had 7 bases not matched to a gene; V was cut back by 1 base and J by 5 bases. CDR3 sequence: CSVEVKRTGYGYTF. CDR3 in DNA: TGCAGCGTTGAAGTTAAAAGGACAGGATATGGCTACACCTTC.

The V and J genes are TRBV28 and TRBJ2-7; the match to TRBD1 covers 8 bases. CDR1 and CDR2 from the germline V gene are MDHEN and SYDVKM. The CDR3 runs to 13 residues. J was trimmed by 0 bases and V by 9 bases; bases with no gene match: 4. CDR3 residues: CASNTGGSYEQYF. DNA for the CDR3: TGTGCCAGTAACACAGGGGGCTCCTACGAGCAGTACTTC.

This chain uses TRBV5-6 with TRBJ2-1; TRBD2 matches 7 bases. The CDR3 totals 15 residues. CDR1 SGHDT and CDR2 YYEEEE come from the germline V gene. V trimming: 2 bases; J trimming: 7 bases; junction bases outside the gene matches: 9. CDR3 DNA: TGTGCCAGCAGCTTCGTGGGAGGGCCTGGGAATGAGCAGTTCTTC. It is translated as CASSFVGGPGNEQFF.

The rearrangement links TRBV7-2 to TRBJ1-3, with D possibly matching TRBD1 (5 bases). Trimming shortened V by 0 bases and J by 5 bases, and 8 bases separated the two germline ends. Germline V gene data show CDR1 as SGHTA and CDR2 as FQGNSA. There are 14 residues in the CDR3. CDR3 nucleotide sequence: TGTGCCAGCAGCTTAGCTCCAGGGAGAAACACCATATATTTT. Protein: CASSLAPGRNTIYF.

This clone was seen only a few times. This sample also contains other DNA sequences that code for the same CDR3. The chain recombines TRBV3-1 (or the pseudogene TRBV3-2) with TRBJ2-5; TRBD2 agrees at 14 bases. Germline V lookup: CDR1 LGHDT, CDR2 YNNKEL (reference sequence). V lost 6 bases, J lost 2 bases, and 5 bases stayed unmatched. The CDR3 is made up of 16 amino acids. CDR3 sequence (DNA): TGTGCCAGCAGTCCTGGACTAGCGGGGGGACAAGAGACCCAGTACTTC. Translation gives CASSPGLAGGQETQYF.

The chain couples TRBV9 to TRBJ2-7; 12 positions agree with TRBD2. Germline V CDR1 and CDR2: SGDLS, YYNGEE. This CDR3 has 15 amino acids. V gave up 4 bases and J gave up 2 bases; unmatched junction bases: 4. In DNA form, the CDR3 reads TGTGCCAGCAGCCCAGGACTAGCGGGGACCTACGAGCAGTACTTC. Its protein product is CASSPGLAGTYEQYF.

V usage is TRBV30 and J usage is TRBJ2-7; 9 nucleotides agree with TRBD1. This CDR3 is 13 amino acids long. V was pared by 4 bases and J by 5 bases, with 6 bases of the junction left unmatched. In germline, CDR1 is GTSNPN, CDR2 SVGIG (reference sequence). CDR3 residues: CAWNGNRGHEQYF. DNA of the CDR3: TGTGCCTGGAACGGCAACAGGGGGCACGAGCAGTACTTC.

The chain carries TRBV20-1 and TRBJ2-5; 12 nucleotides align to TRBD2. The J segment lost 2 bases and the V segment lost 3 bases, leaving 10 bases of the junction unmatched. The CDR3 has 17 amino acids. Germline lookup yields CDR1 DFQATT and CDR2 SNEGSKA (reference sequence). CDR3 in amino acids: CSASGLAGGIRQETQYF. DNA of the CDR3: TGCAGTGCTAGTGGGCTAGCGGGAGGGATAAGACAAGAGACCCAGTACTTC.

By sample share, this clone is medium-sized. The chain is built from TRBV2 and TRBJ1-1, with D uncertain. Germline assignment: CDR1 SNHLY and CDR2 FYNNEI. The length of the CDR3 is 13 residues. Trimming left V 3 bases short and J 1 base short, with 6 bases between. CDR3: CASSDGENTEAFF. DNA of the CDR3: TGTGCCAGCAGTGACGGAGAGAACACTGAAGCTTTCTTT.

V and J are TRBV11-3 and TRBJ2-1; a possible D gene is TRBD2 (6 bases). Germline-derived CDR1 and CDR2 are SGHNT and YENEEA. CDR3 length: 15 amino acids. V dropped 0 bases and J dropped 8 bases, with 14 bases sitting between them. The CDR3: CASSLDFGGFYEQFF. CDR3 bases: TGTGCCAGCAGCTTAGATTTCGGGGGTTTCTATGAGCAGTTCTTC.

This rearrangement joins TRBV5-6 to TRBJ2-3; D call uncertain. The germline CDR1 and CDR2 sequences are SGHDT and YYEEEE. The CDR3 is made up of 13 amino acids. V dropped 3 bases and J dropped 0 bases, with 5 bases sitting between them. DNA of the CDR3: TGTGCCAGCAGCTCACAGAGCACAGATACGCAGTATTTT. This translates into CASSSQSTDTQYF.

The chain joins TRBV11-1 to TRBJ2-5; D perhaps matches TRBD2 (5 bases). CDR1 is SGHAT and CDR2 is FQDESV in the germline V gene (reference sequence). Trimming removed 3 bases at V and 5 bases at J, with 10 bases between. This CDR3 has 13 residues. The DNA for the CDR3 is TGTGCCAGCAGCTTCGGGGTCCGGGAGACCCAGTACTTC. Translating it yields CASSFGVRETQYF.

Only one count was recorded for this clone. The V gene is TRBV5-1, the J gene TRBJ2-7, with TRBD2 identical over 8 bases. The CDR3 consists of 18 residues. CDR1 is SGHRS and CDR2 is YFSETQ in the germline V gene. Trimming took 4 bases from V and 3 from J; bases not matched to a gene: 18. The chain's CDR3 is CASSEVVAGQPRVYEQYF. As DNA, the CDR3 is TGCGCCAGCAGCGAGGTAGTAGCGGGACAACCAAGGGTCTACGAGCAGTACTTC. The whole variable domain, remainder taken from reference TRBV5-1 and TRBJ2-7, is KAGVTQTPRYLIKTRGQQVTLSCSPISGHRSVSWYQQTPGQGLQFLFEYFSETQRNKGNFPGRFSGRQFSNSRSEMNVSTLELGDSALYLCASSEVVAGQPRVYEQYFGPGTRLTVT.

This clone was seen a handful of times. The rearrangement links TRBV6-6 to TRBJ1-6; D ambiguous. V was clipped by 6 bases and J by 8 bases, with 8 bases between them. Germline CDR1 reads MNHNY; CDR2 reads SVGAGI (reference sequence). The CDR3 loop spans 12 amino acids. DNA of the CDR3: TGTGCCAGCAGGAGGAGTGATTCACCCCTCCACTTT. Its protein is CASRRSDSPLHF.

This rearrangement joins TRBV6-4 to TRBJ2-3; weak D call: TRBD2 (7 bases). The CDR3 has 18 residues. Trimming removed 11 bases from V and 4 bases from J, with 31 bases in between. Germline V gene lookup returns CDR1 MRHNA and CDR2 SNTAGT. The CDR3 spells CAHPPGGPLEGGADTQYF. In nucleotides, the CDR3 is TGTGCCCATCCCCCGGGAGGCCCGTTGGAGGGGGGGGCAGATACGCAGTATTTT.

V usage is TRBV19 and J usage is TRBJ2-5, with 11 bases aligning to TRBD1. Germline V CDR1 and CDR2: LNHDA, SQIVND (reference sequence). With 2 bases clipped from V and 5 bases from J, the junction kept 7 bases outside the gene matches. The CDR3 has 16 residues. CDR3 in amino acids: CASSISDRGPRETQYF. Written as DNA, the CDR3 is TGTGCCAGTAGTATATCGGACAGGGGGCCCCGGGAGACCCAGTACTTC.

CDR3 nucleotides: TGCGCCAGCAGCCAGCCGACCGAGAGGCACGAGCAGTACTTC. Protein product: CASSQPTERHEQYF. The chain has TRBV4-1 and TRBJ2-7; D remains ambiguous. Trimming stripped 3 bases from V and 5 bases from J, with 14 bases between. Germline CDR1 and CDR2: MGHRA and YSYEKL. This CDR3 contains 14 residues.

The rearrangement uses TRBV6-1 and TRBJ2-5; TRBD2 might be the D (6 bases). Germline V lookup: CDR1 MNHNS, CDR2 SASEGT. Trimming shortened V by 1 base and J by 2 bases, and 11 bases separated the two germline ends. This CDR3 contains 15 residues. CDR3: CASSEVSGRQETQYF. As DNA, the CDR3 is TGTGCCAGCAGTGAAGTGTCAGGGAGGCAAGAGACCCAGTACTTC.

The chain joins TRBV5-4 to TRBJ2-5, with a tentative D call TRBD1 (6 bases). The CDR3 is 13 amino acids. Trimming cost V 5 bases and J 2 bases, with 10 bases left between them. CDR1 and CDR2 from the germline V gene are SGHNT and YYREEE (reference sequence). CDR3 nucleotide sequence: TGTGCCAGCAGTCAGGACAGACAAGAGACCCAGTACTTC. Protein sequence: CASSQDRQETQYF.

This clone was counted a single time. This chain uses TRBV19 with TRBJ1-5; D possibly corresponds to TRBD1 (5 bases). CDR1 is LNHDA, CDR2 SQIVND, per germline (reference sequence). V was trimmed by 3 bases and J by 7 bases, leaving 7 bases between them. The CDR3 contains 12 residues. The CDR3 DNA reads as TGTGCCAGTAGTATGGGGGGGCAGCCCCAGCATTTT. Protein sequence: CASSMGGQPQHF. The full variable domain, with the rest looked up from reference TRBV19 and TRBJ1-5, is DGGITQSPKYLFRKEGQNVTLSCEQNLNHDAMYWYRQDPGQGLRLIYYSQIVNDFQKGDIAEGYSVSREKKESFPLTVTSAQKNPTAFYLCASSMGGQPQHFGDGTRLSIL.

The chain employs TRBV19 and TRBJ1-5; D is ambiguous. Trimming removed 1 base from V and 3 bases from J, with 4 bases in between. The germline V gene has CDR1 LNHDA and CDR2 SQIVND (reference sequence). This CDR3 spans 13 amino acids. CDR3 amino acids: CASSIATNQPQHF. The CDR3 DNA is TGTGCCAGTAGTATAGCTACCAATCAGCCCCAGCATTTT.

The chain's CDR3 is CAISAGQGKFNEQFF. The CDR3 DNA sequence: TGTGCCATCAGCGCAGGACAGGGTAAATTCAATGAGCAGTTCTTC. The chain recombines TRBV10-3 with TRBJ2-1, with TRBD1 matching 8 bases. Germline-derived CDR1 and CDR2 are ENHRY and SYGVKD. The V segment lost 6 bases and the J segment 6 bases; nucleotides outside the gene matches: 10. The CDR3 totals 15 residues.

This clone was counted once. This chain links TRBV15 with TRBJ1-1; D is perhaps TRBD1 (5 bases). Germline CDR1 and CDR2: LNHNV and YYDKDF (reference sequence). V lost 8 bases to trimming and J lost 1 base, with 14 bases between them. The CDR3 has 14 residues. DNA for the CDR3: TGTGCCACCTGGATTGGGGGGACGAACACTGAAGCTTTCTTT. Amino acids: CATWIGGTNTEAFF.

The V call is TRBV6-5, the J call TRBJ2-3, with 10 bases identical to TRBD2. J was trimmed by 6 bases and V by 6 bases; bases with no gene match: 6. Germline V gives CDR1 MNHEY, CDR2 SVGAGI. The CDR3 covers 14 residues. CDR3 coding DNA: TGTGCCAGCAGGACTAGCGGGTCCCAGGATACGCAGTATTTT. Its protein is CASRTSGSQDTQYF.

This clone was seen a handful of times. This sequence joins TRBV15 and TRBJ2-1; D ambiguous. This CDR3 has 12 amino acids. With 8 bases removed from V and 2 bases from J, the gap between germline ends came to 7 bases. From germline, CDR1 is LNHNV and CDR2 YYDKDF (reference sequence). CDR3 in amino acids: CATGTTYNEQFF. Here the CDR3 DNA reads TGTGCCACCGGCACCACCTACAATGAGCAGTTCTTC. Variable domain in full (rest from reference TRBV15 and TRBJ2-1): DAMVIQNPRYQVTQFGKPVTLSCSQTLNHNVMYWYQQKSSQAPKLLFHYYDKDFNNEADTPDNFQSRRPNTSFCFLDIRSPGLGDTAMYLCATGTTYNEQFFGPGTRLTVL.

V is TRBV5-4 and J is TRBJ2-7, with D tentatively TRBD2 (6 bases). CDR1 is SGHNT and CDR2 is YYREEE in the germline V gene (reference sequence). This CDR3 has 14 residues. V lost 3 bases and J 12 bases, leaving 22 bases between the germline ends. CDR3 region: CASSSAGGTGESYF. CDR3 bases: TGTGCCAGCAGCTCCGCGGGCGGGACGGGGGAATCGTACTTC. Drawing the rest from reference TRBV5-4 and TRBJ2-7, the complete variable domain is ETGVTQSPTHLIKTRGQQVTLRCSSQSGHNTVSWYQQALGQGPQFIFQYYREEENGRGNFPPRFSGLQFPNYSSELNVNALELDDSALYLCASSSAGGTGESYFGPGTRLTVT.

The rearrangement uses TRBV5-6 and TRBJ1-4; 8 bases agree with TRBD1. The junction had 9 bases not matched to a gene; V was cut back by 6 bases and J by 8 bases. This CDR3 region has 14 residues. The germline V gene encodes CDR1 SGHDT and CDR2 YYEEEE. The CDR3: CASTEDRVDEKLFF. CDR3 in DNA: TGTGCCAGCACCGAGGACAGGGTAGACGAAAAACTGTTTTTT.